Below are 21 T cell receptor beta chains sequenced from a single sample in a study of T cell repertoires and Cas9 in healthy adults. Generated by immunoSEQ multiplex PCR, the TCRdb table keeps only in-frame clones and is missing some. The table includes about 22,000 clones, roughly 92% detected once. Sequencing was done on a sample of CD4+ effector T cells (CD127+, CD25-, CD137-, CD154-) from PBMCs; culture status not recorded. These receptors were collected from a human donor in good health.

The CDR3 region is CASSQDPSGGAADTQYF. The CDR3 nucleotides read TGCGCCAGCAGCCAAGACCCAAGCGGGGGGGCAGCAGATACGCAGTATTTT. This chain uses TRBV4-3 with TRBJ2-3; TRBD2 matches at 10 bases. The CDR3 sequence is 17 residues long. Trimming cost V 0 bases and J 4 bases; bases outside gene matches: 7. Germline V gene sequence: CDR1 LGHNA, CDR2 YSLEER.

This chain uses TRBV7-9 with TRBJ2-5; 7 nucleotides align to TRBD1. Germline V gene lookup returns CDR1 SEHNR and CDR2 FQNEAQ (reference sequence). V trimming: 4 bases; J trimming: 5 bases; junction bases outside the gene matches: 10. The CDR3 covers 15 residues. CDR3 DNA sequence: TGTGCCAGCAGCTCGCGGACAGGTAAGTTCGAGACCCAGTACTTC. Protein: CASSSRTGKFETQYF.

This clone was recorded once. The rearrangement links TRBV5-6 to TRBJ1-1; D is unclear. Trimming left V 4 bases short and J 0 bases short, with 13 bases between. The CDR3 covers 15 residues. Germline V gene data show CDR1 as SGHDT and CDR2 as YYEEEE. CDR3 in DNA: TGTGCCAGCAGCGCACAACTCAACTTGAACACTGAAGCTTTCTTT. It encodes CASSAQLNLNTEAFF.

The chain joins TRBV28 to TRBJ1-2; weak D call: TRBD1 (6 bases). Trimming pared 6 bases from V and 2 bases from J, leaving 16 bases between. This CDR3 spans 15 amino acids. CDR1 and CDR2 from the germline V gene are MDHEN and SYDVKM. The CDR3 DNA is TGTGCCAGCAGCCTGACAGGCGAGATCAACTATGGCTACACCTTC. It codes for CASSLTGEINYGYTF.

This clone was observed a single time. V is TRBV27 and J is TRBJ2-1, with a possible D match to TRBD2 (7 bases). Deletions cut 4 bases from V and 8 bases from J, with 30 bases between. CDR1 and CDR2 from the germline V gene are MNHEY and SMNVEV (reference sequence). There are 19 residues in the CDR3. CDR3 sequence reads: CASSSPLVRGGALVYEQFF. The CDR3 bases are TGTGCCAGCAGTTCCCCGTTAGTTCGAGGGGGGGCCCTCGTTTATGAGCAGTTCTTC.

This clone was detected only a few times. V is TRBV11-2 and J is TRBJ1-1; no clear D. This CDR3 region has 17 residues. Trimming removed 0 bases from V and 0 bases from J, with 14 bases in between. In germline, CDR1 is SGHAT, CDR2 FQNNGV. The CDR3 sequence: CASSLDHRFRMNTEAFF. The DNA for the CDR3 is TGTGCCAGCAGCTTAGATCATAGGTTCAGGATGAACACTGAAGCTTTCTTT.

This clone was seen only once. The J gene is TRBJ2-3, the V gene TRBV11-2; maybe TRBD1 (6 bases). Trimming shortened V by 8 bases and J by 1 base, and 16 bases separated the two germline ends. The CDR3 totals 15 residues. The germline V gene encodes CDR1 SGHAT and CDR2 FQNNGV. DNA for the CDR3: TGTGCCAGCGCCATTAGGGGGATTGGCACAGATACGCAGTATTTT. Translated, it gives CASAIRGIGTDTQYF. Full variable domain (missing parts from reference TRBV11-2 and TRBJ2-3): EAGVAQSPRYKIIEKRQSVAFWCNPISGHATLYWYQQILGQGPKLLIQFQNNGVVDDSQLPKDRFSAERLKGVDSTLKIQPAKLEDSAVYLCASAIRGIGTDTQYFGPGTRLTVL.

This rearrangement joins TRBV18 to TRBJ1-1; D call uncertain. CDR3 size: 15 residues. V was clipped by 2 bases and J by 4 bases, with 14 bases between them. Germline V gene data show CDR1 as KGHSH and CDR2 as LQKENI. This CDR3 reads CASSPWSNRGTEAFF. The CDR3 DNA follows: TGTGCCAGCTCACCATGGTCAAATCGTGGCACTGAAGCTTTCTTT.

V usage is TRBV2 and J usage is TRBJ2-5; TRBD2 matches 7 bases. V trimming: 2 bases; J trimming: 3 bases; junction bases outside the gene matches: 6. Germline values: CDR1 SNHLY, CDR2 FYNNEI. The CDR3 sequence is 15 residues long. CDR3 in DNA: TGTGCCAGCAGTGAAACTCGCGGGGGTAAAGAGACCCAGTACTTC. Its translation is CASSETRGGKETQYF.

V is TRBV27 and J is TRBJ1-5; the D is unclear. The CDR3 loop spans 15 amino acids. Germline CDR1 reads MNHEY; CDR2 reads SMNVEV (reference sequence). V lost 5 bases and J lost 0, with 11 bases in between. CDR3 protein: CASSITVYSNQPQHF. The CDR3 region has the DNA TGTGCCAGCAGTATTACAGTTTATAGCAATCAGCCCCAGCATTTT.

This rearrangement joins TRBV7-2 to TRBJ2-7; 9 nucleotides match TRBD2. Germline CDR1 is SGHTA and CDR2 is FQGNSA. This CDR3 region has 15 residues. The trim removed 0 bases at V and 1 base at J, leaving 1 base unmatched. The CDR3 nucleotides read TGTGCCAGCAGCTTAGCGCTAGCGGGATCCTACGAGCAGTACTTC. This codes for CASSLALAGSYEQYF.

The chain combines TRBV5-1 with TRBJ2-7; D assignment may be TRBD1 or TRBD2 (5 bases each). The CDR3 totals 13 residues. The germline gives CDR1 SGHRS, CDR2 YFSETQ. Between the trimmed V and J ends, which lost 1 base and 3 bases, there was a span of 8 bases. The CDR3 here is CASSLRGDYEQYF. In DNA form, the CDR3 reads TGCGCCAGCAGCTTGCGAGGGGACTACGAGCAGTACTTC.

J is TRBJ1-4 and V is TRBV6-5; a weak D match, TRBD1 (5 bases). V was cut by 6 bases and J by 0 bases, with 11 bases left in between. The CDR3 contains 15 residues. Per germline, CDR1 MNHEY and CDR2 SVGAGI. The CDR3 is CASSQTVTTNEKLFF. CDR3 DNA sequence: TGTGCCAGCAGCCAGACAGTTACAACTAATGAAAAACTGTTTTTT.

This chain links TRBV18 with TRBJ2-3; 14 nucleotides align to TRBD2. The germline V gene has CDR1 KGHSH and CDR2 LQKENI. J was trimmed by 4 bases and V by 3 bases; bases with no gene match: 0. The CDR3 spans 15 residues. The CDR3 nucleotides are TGTGCCAGCTCACCGGGACTAGCGGGAGCAGATACGCAGTATTTT. The encoded protein is CASSPGLAGADTQYF. Filled out from reference TRBV18 and TRBJ2-3, the complete variable domain reads NAGVMQNPRHLVRRRGQEARLRCSPMKGHSHVYWYRQLPEEGLKFMVYLQKENIIDESGMPKERFSAEFPKEGPSILRIQQVVRGDSAAYFCASSPGLAGADTQYFGPGTRLTVL.

The chain couples TRBV19 to TRBJ2-1; the D is unclear. The CDR3 covers 16 residues. Germline V gene data show CDR1 as LNHDA and CDR2 as SQIVND (reference sequence). With 5 bases removed from V and 0 bases from J, the gap between germline ends came to 14 bases. The CDR3 coding sequence is TGTGCCAGTAGTTCCCGCCCGGAGATCTCCTACAATGAGCAGTTCTTC. Amino acid sequence: CASSSRPEISYNEQFF.

The rearrangement links TRBV6-1 to TRBJ1-2; 7 nucleotides line up with TRBD1. Germline V gene data show CDR1 as MNHNS and CDR2 as SASEGT. V lost 8 bases and J lost 6; bases outside the gene matches: 6. This CDR3 comprises 12 residues. CDR3 amino acids: CASARTGDGYTF. In DNA form, the CDR3 reads TGTGCCAGCGCCCGGACAGGAGATGGCTACACCTTC.

The V gene is TRBV28, the J gene TRBJ2-1; no reliable D call. Germline loops: CDR1 MDHEN, CDR2 SYDVKM. This CDR3 region has 12 residues. With 6 bases removed from V and 4 bases from J, the gap between germline ends came to 7 bases. The chain's CDR3 is CASSSLYNEQFF. The CDR3 region has the DNA TGTGCCAGCAGCTCTCTTTACAATGAGCAGTTCTTC.

V usage is TRBV5-8 and J usage is TRBJ2-7; 9 bases match TRBD1. In germline, CDR1 is SGHTS, CDR2 YDEGEE. V shed 4 bases, J shed 5 bases, and the junction held 7 bases outside the gene matches. This CDR3 spans 14 amino acids. In DNA form, the CDR3 reads TGTGCCAGCAGCGGGACAGGGAATATCGACGAGCAGTACGTC. Amino acid sequence: CASSGTGNIDEQYV.

The chain recombines TRBV9 with TRBJ1-6; D gene unclear. This CDR3 is built from 15 residues. The ends were cut back, 4 bases at V and 9 bases at J, with 17 bases in the middle. From germline, CDR1 is SGDLS and CDR2 YYNGEE. CDR3 sequence: CASSPEGRRGSPLHF. The CDR3 coding sequence is TGTGCCAGCAGCCCAGAAGGGCGTCGGGGTTCACCCCTCCACTTT.

This chain connects TRBV28 to TRBJ1-4; the D is unclear. The germline CDR1 and CDR2 sequences are MDHEN and SYDVKM. V was cut by 3 bases and J by 8 bases, with 13 bases left in between. This CDR3 is 14 amino acids long. The CDR3 region is CASSFLLSREKLFF. The CDR3 region has the DNA TGTGCCAGCAGTTTTCTTTTGTCACGAGAAAAACTGTTTTTT.

The J gene is TRBJ2-1, the V gene TRBV14; no clear D gene. Deletions cut 0 bases from V and 6 bases from J, with 6 bases between. The CDR3 contains 13 residues. The germline V gene has CDR1 SGHDN and CDR2 FVKESK. The CDR3 spells CASSQDYPNEQFF. Written as DNA, the CDR3 is TGTGCCAGCAGCCAAGATTACCCCAATGAGCAGTTCTTC. Using reference TRBV14 and TRBJ2-1 for the parts outside the CDR3, the full variable domain is EAGVTQFPSHSVIEKGQTVTLRCDPISGHDNLYWYRRVMGKEIKFLLHFVKESKQDESGMPNNRFLAERTGGTYSTLKVQPAELEDSGVYFCASSQDYPNEQFFGPGTRLTVL.